The 20 T cell receptor beta chains below come from one sample, sequenced in a study of cytomegalovirus exposure and HLA in healthy donors. PCR employed 60 Vbeta and 13 Jbeta primers. Profiling relied on immunoSEQ multiplex PCR, and the TCRdb table lists in-frame clones only, not all of them. The sample lists approximately 120,000 clones, about 81% seen once, with about 1% in the top ten. The sequenced material came from PBMCs. The source is a woman in her twenties or thirties in good health and CMV-seronegative.

This rearrangement joins TRBV4-3 to TRBJ1-5; D unclear. CDR3 length: 14 amino acids. Deletions cut 1 base from V and 4 bases from J, with 8 bases between. The germline CDR1 and CDR2 sequences are LGHNA and YSLEER. The CDR3 region has the DNA TGCGCCAGCAGCCAAGCAGTCCGTAATCAGCCCCAGCATTTT. It yields the protein CASSQAVRNQPQHF.

CDR3 sequence (DNA): TGTGCCAGCAGTGAATCTGGGCGTTGGACAGGGACTTACTATGGCTACACCTTC. Translated, it gives CASSESGRWTGTYYGYTF. This rearrangement joins TRBV6-1 to TRBJ1-2, with 8 bases matching TRBD1. CDR3 length equals 18 residues. The germline CDR1 and CDR2 sequences are MNHNS and SASEGT. J was trimmed by 3 bases and V by 2 bases; bases with no gene match: 14.

The chain has TRBV18 and TRBJ1-2; 7 nucleotides match TRBD1. Germline assignment: CDR1 KGHSH and CDR2 LQKENI. The CDR3 extends over 16 amino acids. With V trimmed by 5 bases and J by 5 bases, 14 bases remained unmatched. The CDR3 loop reads CASSATQDRSAYGYTF. CDR3 DNA sequence: TGTGCCAGCTCAGCCACCCAGGACAGGTCAGCTTATGGCTACACCTTC.

The chain joins TRBV27 to TRBJ2-7; the match to TRBD1 covers 7 bases. The CDR3 sequence is 14 residues long. Looked up from germline, CDR1 is MNHEY and CDR2 is SMNVEV (reference sequence). V dropped 6 bases and J dropped 5; count of bases not matched to a gene: 10. CDR3 protein: CASRPLTGFHEQYF. In DNA form, the CDR3 reads TGTGCCAGCAGACCCCTGACAGGGTTCCACGAGCAGTACTTC.

V usage is TRBV5-4 and J usage is TRBJ2-5, with 8 bases aligning to TRBD2. CDR3 length equals 16 residues. The V gene end was trimmed by 4 bases and the J gene end by 4 bases; junction bases not matched to a gene: 12. Germline values: CDR1 SGHNT, CDR2 YYREEE (reference sequence). Here the CDR3 DNA reads TGTGCCAGCAGCCCCTTGGGCGGGAGGACGGGAGAGACCCAGTACTTC. Translation: CASSPLGGRTGETQYF.

A single count supports this clone. This chain uses TRBV2 with TRBJ2-7, with a tentative D call TRBD2 (7 bases). Germline lookup yields CDR1 SNHLY and CDR2 FYNNEI. V gave up 7 bases and J gave up 0 bases, with 16 bases separating them. The CDR3 loop spans 15 amino acids. Here the CDR3 DNA reads TGTGCCAGCAAATTGAGGGGGGGGAACTCCTACGAGCAGTACTTC. Translating gives CASKLRGGNSYEQYF.

The DNA for the CDR3 is TGTGCCAGCAGCTTAAGTAGGACAGGACCCTACAATGAGCAGTTCTTC. It is translated as CASSLSRTGPYNEQFF. The chain carries TRBV7-2 and TRBJ2-1; 7 positions agree with TRBD1. Trimming removed 2 bases from V and 2 bases from J; junction bases left unmatched: 6. The CDR3 spans 16 residues. CDR1 is SGHTA and CDR2 is FQGNSA in the germline V gene.

This clone has a single count. This sequence joins TRBV30 and TRBJ1-6; 7 bases fit TRBD1. The CDR3 is made up of 14 amino acids. Germline trimming cut 1 base from V and 8 bases from J; bases unmatched to any gene: 5. Germline-derived CDR1 and CDR2 are GTSNPN and SVGIG (reference sequence). The chain's CDR3 is CAWSDRGYDSPLHF. The CDR3 DNA is TGTGCCTGGAGTGACAGGGGATATGATTCACCCCTCCACTTT.

V usage is TRBV6-1 and J usage is TRBJ1-4; 10 bases agree with TRBD1. Germline trimming cut 5 bases from V and 7 bases from J; bases unmatched to any gene: 4. The length of the CDR3 is 14 residues. The V gene's germline CDR1 is MNHNS and CDR2 SASEGT. The CDR3 DNA reads TGTGCCAGCAGTAAAGGACAGGGGGGTGAAAAACTGTTTTTT. Encoded protein: CASSKGQGGEKLFF.

In DNA, the CDR3 is TGTGCCAGCAGCCGAACATCCCGGGGACTAGCGGTCACAGATACGCAGTATTTT. This gives the protein CASSRTSRGLAVTDTQYF. V is TRBV11-3 and J is TRBJ2-3; TRBD2 matches 11 bases. With V trimmed by 5 bases and J by 2 bases, 12 bases remained unmatched. The germline gives CDR1 SGHNT, CDR2 YENEEA. The length of the CDR3 is 18 residues.

The chain combines TRBV18 with TRBJ1-2; 7 bases agree with TRBD1. This CDR3 region has 14 residues. Germline V lookup: CDR1 KGHSH, CDR2 LQKENI. J gave up 7 bases and V 3 bases, and 8 bases lay outside the gene matches. CDR3 bases: TGTGCCAGCTCACCGTGGGACAGACGTGGTGGCTACACCTTC. Its protein is CASSPWDRRGGYTF.

V is TRBV6-1 and J is TRBJ2-2; D remains ambiguous. The CDR3 is 14 amino acids. CDR1 MNHNS and CDR2 SASEGT come from the germline V gene. Trimming stripped 6 bases from V and 4 bases from J, with 12 bases between. CDR3 protein: CASSNLRGTGELFF. The CDR3 DNA is TGTGCCAGCAGCAATCTTAGAGGCACCGGGGAGCTGTTTTTT.

V and J are TRBV6-5 and TRBJ2-5; D uncertain. The CDR3 sequence is 14 residues long. The germline V and J ends were trimmed by 3 bases and 2 bases, with 10 bases remaining between them. Germline CDR1 reads MNHEY; CDR2 reads SVGAGI. The CDR3 DNA sequence: TGTGCCAGCAGTTATAGCATCGGGCAAGAGACCCAGTACTTC. Translated, it gives CASSYSIGQETQYF.

V is TRBV7-2 and J is TRBJ2-1; 10 bases match TRBD2. Germline-derived CDR1 and CDR2 are SGHTA and FQGNSA. The J segment lost 7 bases and the V segment lost 6 bases, leaving 9 bases of the junction unmatched. The CDR3 is made up of 15 amino acids. The CDR3 bases are TGTGCCAGCAGTTGGCTAGCGGGAGTAAGAAATGAGCAGTTCTTC. Its protein is CASSWLAGVRNEQFF. The full variable domain, with the rest looked up from reference TRBV7-2 and TRBJ2-1, is GAGVSQSPSNKVTEKGKDVELRCDPISGHTALYWYRQSLGQGLEFLIYFQGNSAPDKSGLPSDRFSAERTGGSVSTLTIQRTQQEDSAVYLCASSWLAGVRNEQFFGPGTRLTVL.

The gene calls are TRBV14 and TRBJ2-1; TRBD1 matches 10 bases. Germline trimming cut 4 bases from V and 7 bases from J; bases unmatched to any gene: 4. The CDR3 loop spans 14 amino acids. Germline V gene sequence: CDR1 SGHDN, CDR2 FVKESK. CDR3: CASSPRDRGNEQFF. The CDR3 DNA follows: TGTGCCAGCAGCCCCCGGGACAGGGGAAATGAGCAGTTCTTC.

This clone was found once. The rearrangement joins TRBV19 to TRBJ2-1; the D gene is possibly TRBD2 (6 bases). In germline, CDR1 is LNHDA, CDR2 SQIVND (reference sequence). V dropped 4 bases and J dropped 6 bases, with 13 bases sitting between them. This CDR3 comprises 14 residues. The CDR3 protein is CASSTSASSNEQFF. The CDR3 region has the DNA TGTGCCAGTAGTACTAGCGCAAGTTCCAATGAGCAGTTCTTC.

This chain links TRBV15 with TRBJ1-1; TRBD1 agrees at 9 bases. CDR1 is LNHNV, CDR2 YYDKDF, per germline (reference sequence). The CDR3 has 15 amino acids. The V segment lost 2 bases and the J segment 2 bases; nucleotides outside the gene matches: 3. The CDR3 coding sequence is TGTGCCACCAGCAGATGGACAGGGGCCAACACTGAAGCTTTCTTT. Translating gives CATSRWTGANTEAFF.

V gene TRBV4-1 combines with J gene TRBJ2-3; weak D call: TRBD2 (6 bases). This CDR3 has 16 residues. Looked up from germline, CDR1 is MGHRA and CDR2 is YSYEKL. Trimming took 1 base from V and 4 from J, leaving 15 bases between them. The CDR3 sequence: CASSQGPTRNPDTQYF. CDR3 nucleotide sequence: TGCGCCAGCAGCCAAGGCCCGACTAGGAACCCAGATACGCAGTATTTT.

The chain employs TRBV28 and TRBJ1-1; D may be TRBD1 (5 bases). This CDR3 comprises 12 residues. V dropped 10 bases and J dropped 7 bases, with 16 bases sitting between them. The germline CDR1 and CDR2 sequences are MDHEN and SYDVKM. The CDR3 DNA reads TGTGCCACCATCTCCTGGGGCGGTGAAGCTTTCTTT. Translating it yields CATISWGGEAFF.

The genes are TRBV6-5 and TRBJ2-1; TRBD1 aligns across 8 bases. There are 15 residues in the CDR3. V lost 2 bases, J lost 9 bases, and 9 bases stayed unmatched. CDR1 and CDR2 from the germline V gene are MNHEY and SVGAGI. This CDR3 is CASSYLGQGAGEQFF. The CDR3 nucleotides read TGTGCCAGCAGTTACCTCGGACAGGGTGCTGGTGAGCAGTTCTTC.